Shown below are 29 T cell receptor beta chains from a single sample sequenced in a study of PD-1 blockade in classical Hodgkin lymphoma. All patients relapsed after autologous stem cell transplantation, and brentuximab vedotin exposure varied. Clones were sequenced by immunoSEQ multiplex PCR, and TCRdb holds only the in-frame ones, with some missing. The sample includes about 37,000 clones, 76% of them seen just once. Sequenced material: peripheral blood mononuclear cells (PBMCs), taken before the second cycle of nivolumab. These receptors were taken from a human donor with classical Hodgkin lymphoma.

The chain is built from TRBV18 and TRBJ2-7; D call uncertain. The CDR3 runs to 16 residues. V lost 5 bases and J lost 0, with 17 bases in between. Looked up from germline, CDR1 is KGHSH and CDR2 is LQKENI. CDR3: CASSSSTTWSSYEQYF. CDR3 bases: TGTGCCAGCTCATCATCGACAACATGGAGCTCCTACGAGCAGTACTTC.

The chain combines TRBV12-2 with TRBJ1-6. TRBV12-2 is a recognized pseudogene. The CDR3 loop spans 13 amino acids. CDR3 sequence: CASRLTDNSPLHF. The DNA of the CDR3 is TGTGCAAGTCGCCTGACCGATAATTCACCCCTCCACTTT.

This clone was seen a handful of times. V is TRBV4-2 and J is TRBJ2-3; 16 bases map to TRBD2. CDR3 size: 16 residues. The V and J ends lost 4 bases and 7 bases, in that order; junction bases with no gene match: 5. Germline CDR1 and CDR2: LGHNA and YNFKEQ. The CDR3 region is CASSPGLAGGPNTQYF. DNA for the CDR3: TGTGCCAGCAGCCCGGGACTAGCGGGGGGGCCAAATACGCAGTATTTT.

The V gene is TRBV4-1, the J gene TRBJ2-2, with unresolved D. The germline gives CDR1 MGHRA, CDR2 YSYEKL. Trimming stripped 1 base from V and 7 bases from J, with 13 bases between. CDR3 length: 15 residues. The CDR3 nucleotides are TGCGCCAGCAGCCAAGCGGGTTCTGGTGGCGGGGAGCTGTTTTTT. Its protein is CASSQAGSGGGELFF.

The chain couples TRBV4-3 to TRBJ2-6; the match to TRBD1 covers 9 bases. V lost 2 bases, J lost 2 bases, and 7 bases stayed unmatched. The CDR3 runs to 18 residues. CDR1 LGHNA and CDR2 YSLEER come from the germline V gene. CDR3 sequence reads: CASSQYRDRETGANVLTF. The CDR3 bases are TGCGCCAGCAGCCAATACCGGGACAGGGAGACTGGGGCCAACGTCCTGACTTTC.

The gene calls are TRBV4-3 and TRBJ1-3, with D perhaps matching TRBD1 (5 bases). Trimming shortened V by 0 bases and J by 2 bases, and 11 bases separated the two germline ends. Germline assignment: CDR1 LGHNA and CDR2 YSLEER. There are 16 residues in the CDR3. CDR3 nucleotides: TGCGCCAGCAGCCAAGATTCAGGGTTAGCTGGAAACACCATATATTTT. Its protein product is CASSQDSGLAGNTIYF.

The V gene is TRBV5-4, the J gene TRBJ2-3, with 7 bases that match TRBD1. V lost 2 bases and J lost 0; bases outside the gene matches: 0. The germline gives CDR1 SGHNT, CDR2 YYREEE (reference sequence). There are 14 residues in the CDR3. CDR3 bases: TGTGCCAGCAGCTTACAGGGGAGCACAGATACGCAGTATTTT. This codes for CASSLQGSTDTQYF.

The rearrangement links TRBV4-1 to TRBJ2-7, with TRBD2 matching 7 bases. Germline V gives CDR1 MGHRA, CDR2 YSYEKL. Trimming at V came to 3 bases and at J to 6 bases, leaving 11 bases not matched to a gene. The CDR3 loop spans 15 amino acids. In DNA, the CDR3 is TGCGCCAGCAGCCAGAGCGGCCGGGGAGGGGCCGAGCAGTACTTC. Its protein is CASSQSGRGGAEQYF.

The CDR3 is CASSYYTSGDQETQYF. The CDR3 DNA follows: TGTGCCAGCAGTTACTACACTAGCGGAGACCAAGAGACCCAGTACTTC. The chain carries TRBV6-5 and TRBJ2-5; TRBD2 matches 8 bases. V trimming: 1 base; J trimming: 0 bases; junction bases outside the gene matches: 4. Germline V gene data show CDR1 as MNHEY and CDR2 as SVGAGI. The CDR3 length is 16 residues.

The chain recombines TRBV10-1 with TRBJ1-4; D is unclear. Trimming took 0 bases from V and 7 from J, leaving 6 bases between them. Germline assignment: CDR1 WNHNN and CDR2 SYGVQD (reference sequence). This CDR3 has 13 residues. CDR3 DNA sequence: TGCGCCAGCAGTGAGTCAACCGGTGAAAAACTGTTTTTT. It specifies CASSESTGEKLFF.

The chain links TRBV9 to TRBJ2-5; possible D gene TRBD1, 5 bases. Germline V gene sequence: CDR1 SGDLS, CDR2 YYNGEE. The V and J ends lost 3 bases and 2 bases respectively, with 11 bases between them. CDR3 length: 14 residues. The CDR3 DNA sequence: TGTGCCAGCAGCGACACAGGAGATCAAGAGACCCAGTACTTC. Translating gives CASSDTGDQETQYF.

The rearrangement joins TRBV11-2 to TRBJ2-7, with TRBD1 matching 7 bases. This CDR3 has 18 amino acids. Trimming took 5 bases from V and 3 from J; bases not matched to a gene: 19. Germline loops: CDR1 SGHAT, CDR2 FQNNGV. The CDR3: CASSPLGRLRGGGYEQYF. As DNA, the CDR3 is TGTGCCAGCAGCCCATTAGGAAGGTTGAGAGGGGGCGGCTACGAGCAGTACTTC. Drawing the rest from reference TRBV11-2 and TRBJ2-7, the complete variable domain is EAGVAQSPRYKIIEKRQSVAFWCNPISGHATLYWYQQILGQGPKLLIQFQNNGVVDDSQLPKDRFSAERLKGVDSTLKIQPAKLEDSAVYLCASSPLGRLRGGGYEQYFGPGTRLTVT.

The V and J genes are TRBV7-9 and TRBJ2-5, with D unresolved. CDR3 length: 9 residues. The germline CDR1 and CDR2 sequences are SEHNR and FQNEAQ (reference sequence). V dropped 11 bases and J dropped 5 bases, with 6 bases sitting between them. The chain's CDR3 is CALSETQYF. The CDR3 coding sequence is TGTGCCCTAAGCGAGACCCAGTACTTC. Combining the CDR3 with reference TRBV7-9 and TRBJ2-5 gives the whole variable domain DTGVSQNPRHKITKRGQNVTFRCDPISEHNRLYWYRQTLGQGPEFLTYFQNEAQLEKSRLLSDRFSAERPKGSFSTLEIQRTEQGDSAMYLCALSETQYFGPGTRLLVL.

This clone was seen a handful of times. The chain has TRBV2 and TRBJ2-5; D might be TRBD2 (5 bases). Germline loops: CDR1 SNHLY, CDR2 FYNNEI. Trimming pared 7 bases from V and 4 bases from J, leaving 13 bases between. The CDR3 contains 13 residues. CDR3 amino acids: CASKRGAGETQYF. The DNA of the CDR3 is TGTGCCAGCAAACGGGGTGCGGGAGAGACCCAGTACTTC.

The CDR3 nucleotides read TGTGCCAGCAGTTCGGTCGGACGGATTTCACCCCTCCACTTT. Residues: CASSSVGRISPLHF. V and J are TRBV6-5 and TRBJ1-6; D is unresolved. V gave up 4 bases and J gave up 9 bases, with 13 bases separating them. The CDR3 sequence is 14 residues long. CDR1 is MNHEY and CDR2 is SVGAGI in the germline V gene.

CDR3 nucleotides: TGTGCCAGCAGTCCCTCAGGGGACCCTGGTTACAATGAGCAGTTCTTC. This sequence encodes CASSPSGDPGYNEQFF. V gene TRBV27 combines with J gene TRBJ2-1, with a possible D match to TRBD1 (6 bases). V gave up 5 bases and J gave up 4 bases, with 18 bases separating them. Germline assignment: CDR1 MNHEY and CDR2 SMNVEV (reference sequence). The CDR3 runs to 16 residues.

J is TRBJ2-3 and V is TRBV12-5; D call uncertain. V was cut by 0 bases and J by 4 bases, with 5 bases left in between. The CDR3 is 13 residues long. Germline V lookup: CDR1 LGHNT, CDR2 FRNRAP. The CDR3 bases are TGTGCTAGTGGTTTGGTAAATCCAGATACGCAGTATTTT. This sequence encodes CASGLVNPDTQYF.

This clone was observed a handful of times. This rearrangement joins TRBV19 to TRBJ1-4; 8 bases are shared with TRBD1. Trimming cost V 5 bases and J 6 bases; bases outside gene matches: 11. Looked up from germline, CDR1 is LNHDA and CDR2 is SQIVND (reference sequence). The CDR3 is made up of 16 amino acids. As DNA, the CDR3 is TGTGCCAGTAGTCTTATCCCCAGGGGGCGCGATGAAAAACTGTTTTTT. Its translation is CASSLIPRGRDEKLFF. The variable domain in full, with the rest retrieved from reference TRBV19 and TRBJ1-4, is DGGITQSPKYLFRKEGQNVTLSCEQNLNHDAMYWYRQDPGQGLRLIYYSQIVNDFQKGDIAEGYSVSREKKESFPLTVTSAQKNPTAFYLCASSLIPRGRDEKLFFGSGTQLSVL.

The CDR3 loop reads CASSFGTSRSGELFF. CDR3 in DNA: TGTGCCAGCAGTTTCGGGACTAGCCGGTCCGGGGAGCTGTTTTTT. The chain uses TRBV27 and TRBJ2-2; 9 bases agree with TRBD2. The CDR3 has 15 amino acids. Germline loops: CDR1 MNHEY, CDR2 SMNVEV (reference sequence). Trimming cost V 3 bases and J 6 bases; bases outside gene matches: 5.

J is TRBJ1-4 and V is TRBV21-1; the table's D gene call, TRBD1, was not cross checked with the DNA. TRBV21-1 is a pseudogene. The CDR3 totals 16 residues. The CDR3 sequence: CASSKASRGPPEKLFF. The CDR3 coding sequence is TGTGCCAGCAGCAAAGCCTCCAGGGGCCCCCCGGAAAAACTGTTTTTT.

CDR3 in amino acids: CASSLDSANTEAFF. CDR3 in DNA: TGTGCCAGCAGTTTAGATTCGGCGAACACTGAAGCTTTCTTT. The chain carries TRBV27 and TRBJ1-1; D not resolved. CDR3 length: 14 residues. V was pared by 2 bases and J by 1 base, with 8 bases between. Germline-derived CDR1 and CDR2 are MNHEY and SMNVEV (reference sequence).

V usage is TRBV5-1 and J usage is TRBJ2-3; 7 bases line up with TRBD2. CDR3 length equals 16 residues. Trimming at V came to 4 bases and at J to 3 bases, leaving 11 bases not matched to a gene. Germline-derived CDR1 and CDR2 are SGHRS and YFSETQ. This chain's CDR3 is CASSPGLAGVTDTQYF. The CDR3 DNA follows: TGCGCCAGCAGCCCGGGCCTTGCGGGGGTAACAGATACGCAGTATTTT.

The genes are TRBV11-2 and TRBJ2-2, with 10 bases identical to TRBD2. Germline V gives CDR1 SGHAT, CDR2 FQNNGV. V trimming: 5 bases; J trimming: 2 bases; junction bases outside the gene matches: 8. CDR3 length: 17 residues. The CDR3 loop reads CASSNPLAGVNTGELFF. The DNA of the CDR3 is TGTGCCAGCAGCAACCCCCTAGCGGGGGTAAACACCGGGGAGCTGTTTTTT.

V and J are TRBV2 and TRBJ1-4; D ambiguous. V lost 0 bases, J lost 0 bases, and 11 bases lay in between. Germline V gene data show CDR1 as SNHLY and CDR2 as FYNNEI. CDR3 length: 17 amino acids. The CDR3 DNA sequence: TGTGCCAGCAGTGAAGCGGATGGTGTAGCAACTAATGAAAAACTGTTTTTT. Its translation: CASSEADGVATNEKLFF.

This rearrangement joins TRBV5-6 to TRBJ1-2; the match to TRBD1 covers 7 bases. Germline assignment: CDR1 SGHDT and CDR2 YYEEEE. This CDR3 spans 15 amino acids. The V gene end was trimmed by 4 bases and the J gene end by 0 bases; junction bases not matched to a gene: 6. CDR3 region: CASSIGQATNYGYTF. CDR3 DNA sequence: TGTGCCAGCAGCATTGGACAGGCAACTAACTATGGCTACACCTTC.

The V call is TRBV5-1, the J call TRBJ2-7; D is possibly TRBD1 (6 bases). Trimming shortened V by 0 bases and J by 7 bases, and 8 bases separated the two germline ends. The CDR3 covers 12 residues. In germline, CDR1 is SGHRS, CDR2 YFSETQ. The CDR3 nucleotides read TGCGCCAGCAGCTTGGCAGGGGATGAGCAGTACTTC. Translated, it gives CASSLAGDEQYF.

This clone is a singleton in its sample. This chain joins TRBV6-6 and TRBJ1-5; the D gene is possibly TRBD1 (6 bases). Trimming cost V 6 bases and J 2 bases, with 17 bases left between them. This CDR3 is 16 amino acids long. CDR1 is MNHNY, CDR2 SVGAGI, per germline (reference sequence). The CDR3 loop reads CASSLTQGRGNQPQHF. CDR3 bases: TGTGCCAGCAGCCTTACACAGGGAAGAGGCAATCAGCCCCAGCATTTT.

V is TRBV10-1 and J is TRBJ1-2; TRBD1 aligns across 7 bases. After removal of 0 bases from V and 4 bases from J, the junction contained 2 bases not matched to a gene. Per the germline V gene, CDR1 is WNHNN and CDR2 is SYGVQD (reference sequence). CDR3 size: 14 residues. CDR3 region: CASSESAGGYGYTF. In DNA form, the CDR3 reads TGCGCCAGCAGTGAGTCGGCAGGGGGCTATGGCTACACCTTC.

The rearrangement uses TRBV5-1 and TRBJ2-3, with 8 nucleotides matching TRBD2. The CDR3 totals 15 residues. The ends lost 3 bases at V and 4 bases at J; junction bases unmatched: 7. Germline CDR1 is SGHRS and CDR2 is YFSETQ. CDR3 residues: CASSSAAGEADTQYF. In DNA form, the CDR3 reads TGCGCCAGCAGCTCCGCAGCGGGGGAGGCAGATACGCAGTATTTT.